A selection of T cell receptor beta chains follows, all from one sample in a study of blood T cell repertoires in COVID-19. Assay used: immunoSEQ multiplex PCR; TCRdb lists only in-frame clones, some missing. This repertoire shows 70,000 or so clones, 80% to 90% found once; its top ten account for just under 0.6%. Material for sequencing was peripheral blood. The receptor source for this set is a man between 60 and 75 years old with acute or convalescent COVID-19. CDR3s include the opening cysteine and the closing phenylalanine or tryptophan. D genes are given only for firm matches. Rows may omit the clone size; those that give it use once, few, many or a size class.

j_gene,v_gene,abundance,d_gene,CDR3nt,CDR3aa
TRBJ2-3,TRBV5-1,-,-,TGCGCCAGCAGCTTGGGGAGACTCACAGATACGCAGTATTTT,CASSLGRLTDTQYF
TRBJ2-7,TRBV18,-,TRBD1,TGTGCCAGCTCACGCCGGGACAGGGCGACCGAGCAGTACTTC,CASSRRDRATEQYF
TRBJ2-1,TRBV5-1,-,TRBD2,TGCGCCAGCAGCCCGGGACTAGCGGGGGTTGAGCAGTTCTTC,CASSPGLAGVEQFF
TRBJ2-5,TRBV12-3/TRBV12-4,-,-,TGTGCCAGCAGACTCAGGGGCCCTCAGTACTTC,CASRLRGPQYF
TRBJ1-2,TRBV5-1,once,TRBD1,TGCGCCAGCAGCGAAAACAGGGGGTTTGGTGGCTACACCTTC,CASSENRGFGGYTF
TRBJ2-5,TRBV19,-,TRBD2,TGTGCCAGTAGTACCCTGACTAGCGGGGGGGCTGAGACCCAGTACTTC,CASSTLTSGGAETQYF
TRBJ2-5,TRBV18,-,TRBD2,TGTGCCAGCTCACCGGTTAGCGGGACCCAAGAGACCCAGTACTTC,CASSPVSGTQETQYF
TRBJ2-2,TRBV2,once,-,TGTGCCAGCAGTCAGGGACTCACCGGGGAGCTGTTTTTT,CASSQGLTGELFF
TRBJ1-1,TRBV2,-,TRBD1,TGTGCCAGCAGTGTGGGGACAGGGGAGGCTTTCTTT,CASSVGTGEAFF
TRBJ2-1,TRBV7-3,once,-,TGTGCCAGCAGCCAGTCAAACAATGAGCAGTTCTTC,CASSQSNNEQFF
TRBJ2-7,TRBV10-2,-,TRBD1,TGCGCCAGCAGCTTCGGGACAGGGGGCGCGGCGTCCTACGAGCAGTACTTC,CASSFGTGGAASYEQYF
TRBJ2-3,TRBV6-1,-,-,TGTGCCAGCAGTGAAATTGGCGGGGGCTGGTATTTT,CASSEIGGGWYF
TRBJ2-5,TRBV6-5,once,-,TGTGCCAGCAGCCCGTCCGTCAGGGCTAAAGAGACCCAGTACTTC,CASSPSVRAKETQYF
TRBJ2-2,TRBV10-1,-,TRBD1,TGCGCCAGCAGTGAGTTACAGGGGTGGACCGGGGAGCTGTTTTTT,CASSELQGWTGELFF
TRBJ1-1,TRBV5-1,-,-,TGCGCCAGCAGCTTGAGGCAGGGGAACACTGAAGCTTTCTTT,CASSLRQGNTEAFF
TRBJ2-1,TRBV7-2,-,-,TGTGCCAGCAGCTTCGGGTTTGCTAGCGAGGTTGAGCAGTTCTTC,CASSFGFASEVEQFF
TRBJ1-2,TRBV5-1,-,TRBD1,TGCGCCAGCAGCCCGGACAGGGGATCCGCTAACTATGGCTACACCTTC,CASSPDRGSANYGYTF
TRBJ2-1,TRBV4-1,-,-,TGCGCCAGCAGCCTAGACAATGAGCAGTTCTTC,CASSLDNEQFF
TRBJ2-7,TRBV6-6,-,TRBD1,TGTGCCAGCAGCGGACAGGGGCCCTACGAGCAGTACTTC,CASSGQGPYEQYF
TRBJ2-5,TRBV5-1,-,TRBD2,TGCGCCAGCAGCCGGACTAGCGGGCAAGAGACCCAGTACTTC,CASSRTSGQETQYF
TRBJ2-1,TRBV10-3,-,TRBD2,TGTGCCATCAGTGAGGAGGGGACAGACACGACTAGCGGGGCAAGCTCCTACAATGAGCAGTTCTTC,CAISEEGTDTTSGASSYNEQFF
TRBJ2-7,TRBV5-1,-,-,TGCGCCAGCAGCACGGACTATCGGGAAAACGAGCAGTACTTC,CASSTDYRENEQYF
TRBJ2-1,TRBV5-1,-,-,TGCGCCAGCAGCCTCTCGATGACTGGGAGCTCCTACAATGAGCAGTTCTTC,CASSLSMTGSSYNEQFF
TRBJ1-2,TRBV3-1/TRBV3-2,-,TRBD1,TGTGCCAGCAGCCAAGTATACGGCAGGGGGCGATCTGGCTACACCTTC,CASSQVYGRGRSGYTF
TRBJ2-6,TRBV7-9,-,TRBD1,TGTGCCAGCAGCGACAGGGGGTCTGGGGCCAACGTCCTGACTTTC,CASSDRGSGANVLTF
TRBJ1-3,TRBV6-6,-,-,TGTGCCAGCAGGGACTACTCTGGAAACACCATATATTTT,CASRDYSGNTIYF
TRBJ2-1,TRBV6-6,few,-,TGTGCCAGCAGTTACCCACCGGGAACCAATGAGCAGTTCTTC,CASSYPPGTNEQFF
TRBJ1-2,TRBV25-1,-,TRBD1,TGTGCCAGCAGTGAATGGGACAGGGGTACCTATGGCTACACCTTC,CASSEWDRGTYGYTF
TRBJ2-7,TRBV30,-,TRBD2,TGTGCCTGGAGTGGGGTAGGAGGCGGGAGGTCCTACGAGCAGTACTTC,CAWSGVGGGRSYEQYF
TRBJ2-7,TRBV11-3,-,TRBD2,TGTGCCAGCAGCTTACGGGGGGGCGAGCAGTACTTC,CASSLRGGEQYF
TRBJ1-6,TRBV11-2,-,-,TGTGCCAGCAGCTTGTCCAGGGCCAATTCACCCCTCCACTTT,CASSLSRANSPLHF
TRBJ2-5,TRBV3-1/TRBV3-2,once,-,TGTGCCAGCAGCCAAGTCAAAGGACTCCCGAACTCGGAGACCCAGTACTTC,CASSQVKGLPNSETQYF
TRBJ2-3,TRBV6-2/TRBV6-3,once,TRBD2,TGTGCCAGCAGTTACGGGCCACTAGCGGGAGTACGCACAGATACGCAGTATTTT,CASSYGPLAGVRTDTQYF
TRBJ2-5,TRBV5-6,-,-,TGTGCCAGCAGGTCCCGGGACAAAGCACAAGAGACCCAGTACTTC,CASRSRDKAQETQYF
TRBJ1-2,TRBV20-1,-,-,TGCAGTGCTAGTGGCAGGGGCTGGGATGGCTACACCTTC,CSASGRGWDGYTF
TRBJ2-5,TRBV14,once,-,TGTGCCAGCAGCCAAGATAGGGCAAGCGGGGAGACCCAGTACTTC,CASSQDRASGETQYF
TRBJ1-2,TRBV7-9,-,-,TGTGCCAGCAGCTTAGGGCGGGAGTTCTATGGCTACACCTTC,CASSLGREFYGYTF
TRBJ2-7,TRBV6-1,-,-,TGTGCCAGCAGTGAAGGCAGGGTAGGCGAGCAGTACTTC,CASSEGRVGEQYF
TRBJ1-1,TRBV3-1/TRBV3-2,-,-,TGTGCCAGCAGCCCCCAGGGGTCTGGCACTGAAGCTTTCTTT,CASSPQGSGTEAFF
TRBJ2-7,TRBV5-1,-,-,TGCGCCAGCAGCTTGTTTTTGGGCGCCGAGTCCTACGAGCAGTACTTC,CASSLFLGAESYEQYF